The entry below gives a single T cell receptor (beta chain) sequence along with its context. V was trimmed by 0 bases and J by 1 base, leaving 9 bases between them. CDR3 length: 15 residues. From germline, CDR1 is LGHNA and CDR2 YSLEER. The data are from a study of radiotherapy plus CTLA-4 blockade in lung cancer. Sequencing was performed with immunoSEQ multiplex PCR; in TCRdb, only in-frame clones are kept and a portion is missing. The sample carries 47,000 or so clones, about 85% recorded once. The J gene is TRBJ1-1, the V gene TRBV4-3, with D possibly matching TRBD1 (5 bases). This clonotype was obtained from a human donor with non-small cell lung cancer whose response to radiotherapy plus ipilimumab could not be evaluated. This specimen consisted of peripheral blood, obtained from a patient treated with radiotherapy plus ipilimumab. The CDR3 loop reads CASSQEGGGNTEAFF. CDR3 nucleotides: TGCGCCAGCAGCCAAGAAGGCGGGGGGAACACTGAAGCTTTCTTT.